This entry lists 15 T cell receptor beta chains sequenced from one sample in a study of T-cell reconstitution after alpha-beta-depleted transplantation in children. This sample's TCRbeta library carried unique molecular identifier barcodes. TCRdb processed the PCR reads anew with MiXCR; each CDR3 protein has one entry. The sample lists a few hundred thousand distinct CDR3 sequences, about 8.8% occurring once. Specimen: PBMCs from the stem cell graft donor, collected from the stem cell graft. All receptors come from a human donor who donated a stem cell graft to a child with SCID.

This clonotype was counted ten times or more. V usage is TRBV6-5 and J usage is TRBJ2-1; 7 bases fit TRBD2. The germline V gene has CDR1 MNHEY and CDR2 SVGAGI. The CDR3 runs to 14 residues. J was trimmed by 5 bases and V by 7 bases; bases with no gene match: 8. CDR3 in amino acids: CASTRGVEHNEQFF. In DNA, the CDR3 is TGTGCCAGCACACGGGGGGTGGAACACAATGAGCAGTTCTTC.

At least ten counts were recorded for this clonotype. DNA for the CDR3: TGTGCCAGCAGCCTCCTCGCCGGGACTAGGTTCAATGAGCAGTTCTTC. Its translation: CASSLLAGTRFNEQFF. The chain uses TRBV4-2 and TRBJ2-1; 8 bases are shared with TRBD2. V trimming: 4 bases; J trimming: 6 bases; junction bases outside the gene matches: 11. The CDR3 has 16 amino acids. CDR1 is LGHNA and CDR2 is YNFKEQ in the germline V gene.

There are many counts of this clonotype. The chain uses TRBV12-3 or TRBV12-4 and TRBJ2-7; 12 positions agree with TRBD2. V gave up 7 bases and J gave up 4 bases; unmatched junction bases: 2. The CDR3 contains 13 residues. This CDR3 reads CASTLAGGYEQYF. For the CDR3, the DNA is TGTGCCAGCACCCTAGCGGGGGGGTACGAGCAGTACTTC.

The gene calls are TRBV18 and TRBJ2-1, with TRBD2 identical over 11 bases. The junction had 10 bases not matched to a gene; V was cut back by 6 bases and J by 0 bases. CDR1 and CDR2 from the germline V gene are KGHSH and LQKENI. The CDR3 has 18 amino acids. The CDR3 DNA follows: TGTGCCAGCTCCCGAGGACTAGCGGGCTTCGGCTCCTACAATGAGCAGTTCTTC. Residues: CASSRGLAGFGSYNEQFF.

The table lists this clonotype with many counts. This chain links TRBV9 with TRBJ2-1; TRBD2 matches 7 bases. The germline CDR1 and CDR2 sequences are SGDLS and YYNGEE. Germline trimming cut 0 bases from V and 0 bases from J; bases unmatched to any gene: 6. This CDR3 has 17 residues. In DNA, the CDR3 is TGTGCCAGCAGCGTAGGGGGGGGAACGAGCTCCTACAATGAGCAGTTCTTC. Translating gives CASSVGGGTSSYNEQFF.

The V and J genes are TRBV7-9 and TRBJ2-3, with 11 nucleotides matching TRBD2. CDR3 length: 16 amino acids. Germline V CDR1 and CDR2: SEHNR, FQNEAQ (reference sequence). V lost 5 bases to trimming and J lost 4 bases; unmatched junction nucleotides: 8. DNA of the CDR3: TGTGCCAGCAGCAAAAGGGGGACTAGCGGTTCAGATACGCAGTATTTT. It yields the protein CASSKRGTSGSDTQYF. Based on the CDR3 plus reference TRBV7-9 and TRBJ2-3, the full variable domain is DTGVSQNPRHKITKRGQNVTFRCDPISEHNRLYWYRQTLGQGPEFLTYFQNEAQLEKSRLLSDRFSAERPKGSFSTLEIQRTEQGDSAMYLCASSKRGTSGSDTQYFGPGTRLTVL.

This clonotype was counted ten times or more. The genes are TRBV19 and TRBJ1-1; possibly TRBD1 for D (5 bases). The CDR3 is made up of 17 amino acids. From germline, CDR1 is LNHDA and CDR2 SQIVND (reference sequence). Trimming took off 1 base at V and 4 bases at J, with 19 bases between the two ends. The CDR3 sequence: CASSIAGRGVHGTEAFF. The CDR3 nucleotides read TGTGCCAGTAGTATAGCGGGGCGGGGGGTTCACGGCACTGAAGCTTTCTTT. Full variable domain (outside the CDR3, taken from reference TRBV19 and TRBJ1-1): DGGITQSPKYLFRKEGQNVTLSCEQNLNHDAMYWYRQDPGQGLRLIYYSQIVNDFQKGDIAEGYSVSREKKESFPLTVTSAQKNPTAFYLCASSIAGRGVHGTEAFFGQGTRLTVV.

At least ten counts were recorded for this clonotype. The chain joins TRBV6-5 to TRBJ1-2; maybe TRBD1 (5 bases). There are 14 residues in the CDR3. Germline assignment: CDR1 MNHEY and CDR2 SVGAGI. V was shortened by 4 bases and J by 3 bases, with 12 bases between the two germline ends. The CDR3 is CASSLQGGHYGYTF. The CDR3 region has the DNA TGTGCCAGCAGTTTGCAGGGCGGGCACTATGGCTACACCTTC.

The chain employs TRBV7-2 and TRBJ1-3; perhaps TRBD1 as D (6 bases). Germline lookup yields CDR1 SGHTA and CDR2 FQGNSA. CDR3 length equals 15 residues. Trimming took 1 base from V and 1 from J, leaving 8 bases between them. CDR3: CASSLVTGSGNTIYF. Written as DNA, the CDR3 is TGTGCCAGCAGCTTAGTCACAGGGTCTGGAAACACCATATATTTT.

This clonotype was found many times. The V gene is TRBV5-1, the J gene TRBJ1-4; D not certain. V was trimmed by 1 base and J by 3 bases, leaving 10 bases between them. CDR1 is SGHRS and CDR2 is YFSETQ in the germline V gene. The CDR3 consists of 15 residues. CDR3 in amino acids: CASSLRREANEKLFF. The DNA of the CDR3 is TGCGCCAGCAGCTTGCGGAGAGAGGCTAATGAAAAACTGTTTTTT.

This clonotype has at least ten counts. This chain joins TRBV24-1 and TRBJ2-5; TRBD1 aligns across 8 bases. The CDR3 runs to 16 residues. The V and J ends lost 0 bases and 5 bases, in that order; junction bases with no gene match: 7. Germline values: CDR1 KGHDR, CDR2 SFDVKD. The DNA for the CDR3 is TGTGCCACCAGTGATTTGCTCCAGGGGGCAATGGAGACCCAGTACTTC. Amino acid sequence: CATSDLLQGAMETQYF.

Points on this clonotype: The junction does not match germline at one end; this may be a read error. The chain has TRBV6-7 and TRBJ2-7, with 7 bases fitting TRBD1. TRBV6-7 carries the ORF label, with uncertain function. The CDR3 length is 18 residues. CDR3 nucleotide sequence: TGTACCAGCAGTTTTGGGGACCGGGATAGGGGGCTTTCCAACGAGCAGTACTTC. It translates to CTSSFGDRDRGLSNEQYF.

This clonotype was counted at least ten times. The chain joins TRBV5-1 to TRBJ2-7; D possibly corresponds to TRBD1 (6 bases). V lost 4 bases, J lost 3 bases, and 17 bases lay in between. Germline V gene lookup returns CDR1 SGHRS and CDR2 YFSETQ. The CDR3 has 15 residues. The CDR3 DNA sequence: TGCGCCAGCAGCAGAACCAACCAACAGGGCTACGAGCAGTACTTC. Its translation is CASSRTNQQGYEQYF.

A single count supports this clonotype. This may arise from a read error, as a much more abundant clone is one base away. The CDR3, as DNA: TGCAGCGTTGAAGAACCGAACACCGGGGAGCTGCTTTTT. Amino acids: CSVEEPNTGELLF. V gene TRBV29-1 combines with J gene TRBJ2-2; weak D call: TRBD2 (5 bases). Germline values: CDR1 SQVTM, CDR2 ANQGSEA. The length of the CDR3 is 13 residues.

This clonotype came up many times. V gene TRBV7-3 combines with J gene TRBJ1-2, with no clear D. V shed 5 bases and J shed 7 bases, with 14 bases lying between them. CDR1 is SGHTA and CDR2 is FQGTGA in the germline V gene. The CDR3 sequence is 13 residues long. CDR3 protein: CASSINAAGGYTF. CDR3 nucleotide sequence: TGTGCCAGCAGCATTAACGCCGCTGGTGGCTACACCTTC.